This is a list of T cell receptor beta chains from one sample in a study of Ad26.COV2.S vaccination and SARS-CoV-2 variants. Sequenced by immunoSEQ multiplex PCR; TCRdb stores in-frame clones only, minus some. The data show about 680,000 clones, around 92% seen once. Here the sequenced sample was peripheral blood, taken in a trial of Ad26.COV2.S vaccine versus placebo. These receptors originate from a person aged 18-60 years who received the Ad26.COV2.S COVID-19 vaccine or a placebo. Both conserved end residues are part of each CDR3. Fields, in order: CDR3 protein, CDR3 DNA, clone size, D gene, J gene, V gene. The D gene is left open where the match is weak. Clone size is given for some rows only: seen once, a few or many times, or a class if the clone is expanded.

CDR3: CASSSTGTGVATQYF; DNA: TGTGCCAGCAGCTCCACCGGGACAGGGGTAGCGACCCAGTACTTC; size: NA; D: TRBD1; J: TRBJ2-5; V: TRBV7-9
CDR3: CASRAGQGSHGYTF; DNA: TGTGCCTCCAGGGCGGGACAAGGGTCCCATGGCTACACCTTC; size: NA; D: NA; J: TRBJ1-2; V: TRBV10-3
CDR3: CASIGTHGANVLTF; DNA: TGTGCCAGCATCGGGACCCACGGGGCCAACGTCCTGACTTTC; size: NA; D: NA; J: TRBJ2-6; V: TRBV2
CDR3: CATSDGGVHTEAFF; DNA: TGTGCCACCAGTGATGGGGGGGTTCACACTGAAGCTTTCTTT; size: NA; D: NA; J: TRBJ1-1; V: TRBV24-1
CDR3: CASSNGGGRYEQYF; DNA: TGTGCCAGCAGTAACGGGGGAGGACGCTACGAGCAGTACTTC; size: NA; D: NA; J: TRBJ2-7; V: TRBV14
CDR3: CASSSASSTGTLGYTF; DNA: TGTGCCAGCAGCTCCGCCAGTAGTACAGGCACCTTAGGCTACACCTTC; size: NA; D: NA; J: TRBJ1-2; V: TRBV5-4
CDR3: CASSHPGQGVETQYF; DNA: TGTGCCAGCAGCCACCCGGGACAGGGTGTGGAGACCCAGTACTTC; size: once; D: TRBD1; J: TRBJ2-5; V: TRBV5-5
CDR3: CASYDRGWGQPQHF; DNA: TGTGCCAGTTACGACAGGGGCTGGGGTCAGCCCCAGCATTTT; size: NA; D: TRBD1; J: TRBJ1-5; V: TRBV28
CDR3: CASSSDRGRIASPLHF; DNA: TGTGCCAGCAGCTCCGACAGGGGGCGCATAGCTTCACCCCTCCACTTT; size: NA; D: TRBD1; J: TRBJ1-6; V: TRBV7-9
CDR3: CASSLRRTTDTQYF; DNA: TGTGCCAGCAGCTTAAGGCGGACAACCGATACGCAGTATTTT; size: NA; D: NA; J: TRBJ2-3; V: TRBV7-2
CDR3: CASSQTRGTDTQYF; DNA: TGCGCCAGCAGCCAGACAAGGGGCACAGATACGCAGTATTTT; size: NA; D: NA; J: TRBJ2-3; V: TRBV4-1
CDR3: CASSPTGGGANVLTF; DNA: TGTGCCAGCTCACCGACAGGGGGTGGGGCCAACGTCCTGACTTTC; size: NA; D: TRBD1; J: TRBJ2-6; V: TRBV18
CDR3: CAISESARSINSPLHF; DNA: TGTGCCATCAGTGAGTCGGCCAGAAGCATTAATTCACCCCTCCACTTT; size: NA; D: NA; J: TRBJ1-6; V: TRBV10-3
CDR3: CAISEWGKNTEAFF; DNA: TGTGCCATCAGTGAGTGGGGGAAGAACACTGAAGCTTTCTTT; size: once; D: NA; J: TRBJ1-1; V: TRBV10-3
CDR3: CASRRTTQETQYF; DNA: TGTGCCAGCAGACGGACAACCCAAGAGACCCAGTACTTC; size: NA; D: NA; J: TRBJ2-5; V: TRBV6-5
CDR3: CASSFRGANEKLFF; DNA: TGTGCCAGCAGCTTCAGGGGCGCTAATGAAAAACTGTTTTTT; size: NA; D: NA; J: TRBJ1-4; V: TRBV7-2
CDR3: CAWSAQGARTEAFF; DNA: TGTGCCTGGAGTGCACAGGGGGCGCGGACTGAAGCTTTCTTT; size: NA; D: TRBD1; J: TRBJ1-1; V: TRBV30
CDR3: CASSQLNTGELFF; DNA: TGTGCCAGTAGTCAGTTGAACACCGGGGAGCTGTTTTTT; size: once; D: NA; J: TRBJ2-2; V: TRBV19
CDR3: CASREEWAGYNSPLHF; DNA: TGTGCCAGCAGGGAGGAGTGGGCCGGGTATAATTCACCCCTCCACTTT; size: NA; D: NA; J: TRBJ1-6; V: TRBV6-6
CDR3: CASSSRGSGTEAFF; DNA: TGTGCCAGCAGTTCCCGGGGCTCGGGGACTGAAGCTTTCTTT; size: NA; D: NA; J: TRBJ1-1; V: TRBV2
CDR3: CASSLRDSSYEQYF; DNA: TGTGCCAGCAGCCTAAGGGACAGCTCCTACGAGCAGTACTTC; size: NA; D: TRBD1; J: TRBJ2-7; V: TRBV7-8
CDR3: CASSSTGGEETQYF; DNA: TGTGCCAGTAGTTCGACAGGGGGCGAGGAGACCCAGTACTTC; size: NA; D: TRBD1; J: TRBJ2-5; V: TRBV19
CDR3: CASSPMQGIGAQPQHF; DNA: TGTGCCAGCTCACCAATGCAAGGGATTGGTGCTCAGCCCCAGCATTTT; size: NA; D: NA; J: TRBJ1-5; V: TRBV18
CDR3: CASSSDSTEAFF; DNA: TGTGCCAGCAGCTCGGACAGTACTGAAGCTTTCTTT; size: NA; D: NA; J: TRBJ1-1; V: TRBV7-9
CDR3: CASSYRSRGTEAFF; DNA: TGTGCCAGCAGTTATCGGTCCCGGGGCACTGAAGCTTTCTTT; size: NA; D: NA; J: TRBJ1-1; V: TRBV6-5
CDR3: CAAGGAYNEQFF; DNA: TGTGCTGCGGGGGGGGCTTACAATGAGCAGTTCTTC; size: NA; D: TRBD2; J: TRBJ2-1; V: TRBV5-8
CDR3: CASSPPGQGTNTGELFF; DNA: TGTGCCAGCTCGCCCCCGGGACAGGGTACGAACACCGGGGAGCTGTTTTTT; size: NA; D: TRBD1; J: TRBJ2-2; V: TRBV18
CDR3: CASSQEGWDWNEQFF; DNA: TGTGCCAGCAGCCAAGAAGGATGGGATTGGAATGAGCAGTTCTTC; size: once; D: NA; J: TRBJ2-1; V: TRBV4-2
CDR3: CASSYSSGLAGMREQFF; DNA: TGTGCCAGCAGTTACTCTTCTGGGCTAGCGGGCATGCGTGAGCAGTTCTTC; size: NA; D: TRBD2; J: TRBJ2-1; V: TRBV6-2/TRBV6-3
CDR3: CASSVDRSNQPQHF; DNA: TGTGCCAGCAGTGTGGACAGGTCCAATCAGCCCCAGCATTTT; size: NA; D: TRBD1; J: TRBJ1-5; V: TRBV27
CDR3: CATSREGQETQYF; DNA: TGTGCCACCAGCAGAGAGGGACAAGAGACCCAGTACTTC; size: NA; D: NA; J: TRBJ2-5; V: TRBV15
CDR3: CATSDSNSWDGYTF; DNA: TGTGCCACCAGTGATAGTAACAGTTGGGATGGCTACACCTTC; size: NA; D: NA; J: TRBJ1-2; V: TRBV24-1
CDR3: CASSGQGSGETQYF; DNA: TGTGCCAGCTCAGGACAGGGTTCTGGAGAGACCCAGTACTTC; size: NA; D: TRBD1; J: TRBJ2-5; V: TRBV18
CDR3: CATSRDLTAAYNEQFF; DNA: TGTGCCACCAGCAGAGATTTGACGGCGGCATACAATGAGCAGTTCTTC; size: NA; D: NA; J: TRBJ2-1; V: TRBV15
CDR3: CASSYSGTAYEQYF; DNA: TGTGCCAGCAGTTACTCAGGGACAGCCTACGAGCAGTACTTC; size: NA; D: TRBD1; J: TRBJ2-7; V: TRBV6-5
CDR3: CASSLTSGTLFF; DNA: TGTGCCAGCAGCTTGACTAGCGGGACGCTGTTTTTT; size: NA; D: TRBD2; J: TRBJ2-2; V: TRBV7-2
CDR3: CASSPGTGGGNQPQHF; DNA: TGTGCCAGCAGTCCCGGGACAGGAGGGGGCAATCAGCCCCAGCATTTT; size: NA; D: TRBD1; J: TRBJ1-5; V: TRBV27
CDR3: CASSEGLGGYTF; DNA: TGCGCCAGCAGTGAGGGCTTGGGTGGCTACACCTTC; size: NA; D: NA; J: TRBJ1-2; V: TRBV10-2
CDR3: CACTGKGNTEAFF; DNA: TGTGCCTGTACAGGGAAGGGGAACACTGAAGCTTTCTTT; size: NA; D: NA; J: TRBJ1-1; V: TRBV30
CDR3: CATSRGQGSSNQPQHF; DNA: TGTGCCACCAGCAGAGGACAGGGCTCCAGCAATCAGCCCCAGCATTTT; size: NA; D: TRBD1; J: TRBJ1-5; V: TRBV15
CDR3: CASSFEAGSYNEQFF; DNA: TGTGCCAGCAGCTTCGAAGCGGGGAGCTACAATGAGCAGTTCTTC; size: NA; D: TRBD2; J: TRBJ2-1; V: TRBV7-3
CDR3: CASSQWRSDRGNNQPQHF; DNA: TGTGCCAGCAGCCAATGGAGGTCAGACAGGGGAAACAATCAGCCCCAGCATTTT; size: NA; D: TRBD1; J: TRBJ1-5; V: TRBV14
CDR3: CASSLSTTNEKLFF; DNA: TGTGCCAGCAGTCTGTCCACAACTAATGAAAAACTGTTTTTT; size: NA; D: NA; J: TRBJ1-4; V: TRBV6-6
CDR3: CAWRGPSALHF; DNA: TGTGCCTGGAGGGGACCTTCGGCCCTCCACTTT; size: NA; D: NA; J: TRBJ1-6; V: TRBV30
CDR3: CASSPIGLNYEQYF; DNA: TGTGCCAGCAGCCCAATAGGACTGAACTACGAGCAGTACTTC; size: few; D: NA; J: TRBJ2-7; V: TRBV9
CDR3: CASSEARGNEQFF; DNA: TGTGCCAGCAGTGAAGCAAGGGGGAATGAGCAGTTCTTC; size: NA; D: NA; J: TRBJ2-1; V: TRBV6-1
CDR3: CASRPPTSGSADTQYF; DNA: TGTGCCAGCAGACCGCCTACTAGCGGGAGTGCAGATACGCAGTATTTT; size: once; D: TRBD2; J: TRBJ2-3; V: TRBV7-9
CDR3: CATRASPGPSEQFF; DNA: TGTGCCACTCGGGCTAGCCCGGGCCCCAGTGAGCAGTTCTTC; size: NA; D: NA; J: TRBJ2-1; V: TRBV24-1
CDR3: CASSEPGQGVSGELFF; DNA: TGCGCCAGCAGTGAGCCTGGACAGGGGGTTTCCGGGGAGCTGTTTTTT; size: once; D: TRBD1; J: TRBJ2-2; V: TRBV10-1
CDR3: CASSDSRGYTF; DNA: TGTGCCAGCAGTGACTCCCGAGGCTACACCTTC; size: few; D: NA; J: TRBJ1-2; V: TRBV6-4